This T cell receptor beta chain was captured in a study of T-cell reconstitution after alpha-beta-depleted transplantation in children. Preparation of the TCRbeta library was carried out with unique molecular identifiers. TCRdb fed the PCR reads into MiXCR, producing one record per CDR3 protein. In the table there are hundreds of thousands of distinct CDR3 sequences, roughly 14% of which are singletons. V trimming: 2 bases; J trimming: 4 bases; junction bases outside the gene matches: 3. CDR1 is SQVTM and CDR2 is ANQGSEA in the germline V gene. This CDR3 has 14 residues. This clonotype has more than one count but fewer than ten.

The chain has TRBV29-1 and TRBJ2-2; 8 positions match TRBD1. The TCR was taken from a girl aged 2-10 years with congenital amegakaryocytic thrombocytopenia, due to receive a stem cell transplant. Sample: PBMCs, taken before TCRalphabeta/CD19-depleted stem cell transplant. CDR3 sequence (DNA): TGCAGCGTTGAACAACAGGGGGGCACCGGGGAGCTGTTTTTT. It is translated as CSVEQQGGTGELFF.